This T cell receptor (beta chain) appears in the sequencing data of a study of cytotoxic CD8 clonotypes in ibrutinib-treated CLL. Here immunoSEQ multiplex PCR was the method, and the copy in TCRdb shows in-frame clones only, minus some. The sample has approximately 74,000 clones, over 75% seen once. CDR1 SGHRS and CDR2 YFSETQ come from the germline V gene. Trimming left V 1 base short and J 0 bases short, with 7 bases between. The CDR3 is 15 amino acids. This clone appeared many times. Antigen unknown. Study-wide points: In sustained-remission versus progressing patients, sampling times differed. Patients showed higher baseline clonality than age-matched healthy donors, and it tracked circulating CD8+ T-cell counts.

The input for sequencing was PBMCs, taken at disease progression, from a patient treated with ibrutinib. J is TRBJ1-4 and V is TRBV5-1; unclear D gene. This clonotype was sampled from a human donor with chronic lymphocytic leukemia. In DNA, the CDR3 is TGCGCCAGCAGCTTGATTAGTACAACTAATGAAAAACTGTTTTTT. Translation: CASSLISTTNEKLFF.